This passage covers 31 T cell receptor beta chains from one sample sequenced in a study of blood T cell repertoires in COVID-19 (dated by TCRdb to the early 2020s). The library was generated by the immunoSEQ multiplex PCR assay. TCRdb stores this immuneACCESS table with in-frame sequences only. Part of the clones is absent; in the studies checked, under half of the shortfall reflects unresolved V genes, and no reason is known for the rest. The table for this sample lists about 250,000 clones; 80% to 90% of them were counted only once. Under 3% of the sample is taken by the ten largest. Sequences were obtained from PBMCs or T cells enriched from blood (not recorded which). These receptors were collected from a woman aged 18-30 years who had recovered from COVID-19.

This clone was seen once. The V call is TRBV5-4, the J call TRBJ1-2, with 7 positions matching TRBD1. The CDR3 spans 15 residues. Looked up from germline, CDR1 is SGHNT and CDR2 is YYREEE (reference sequence). J was trimmed by 0 bases and V by 3 bases; bases with no gene match: 5. The CDR3 here is CASSSLTGTNYGYTF. DNA for the CDR3: TGTGCCAGCAGCTCGTTGACAGGGACTAACTATGGCTACACCTTC.

The CDR3 region has the DNA TGTGCTAGTGGTTACAGGCCCGGGGAAGCTTTCTTT. Residues: CASGYRPGEAFF. The chain uses TRBV12-5 and TRBJ1-1; a possible D gene is TRBD1 (5 bases). V gave up 4 bases and J gave up 8 bases, with 11 bases separating them. This CDR3 comprises 12 residues. The germline CDR1 and CDR2 sequences are LGHNT and FRNRAP.

In DNA, the CDR3 is TGTGCCAGCAGCCAATCGCTAGCGGGGGACTCCTACGAGCAGTACTTC. Translated: CASSQSLAGDSYEQYF. The chain uses TRBV4-2 and TRBJ2-7; 10 bases are a match to TRBD2. Germline trimming cut 2 bases from V and 0 bases from J; bases unmatched to any gene: 4. CDR1 is LGHNA and CDR2 is YNFKEQ in the germline V gene. There are 16 residues in the CDR3.

This clone appeared once. Other nucleotide sequences from this sample produce the same CDR3. V usage is TRBV19 and J usage is TRBJ1-4, with D tentatively TRBD1 (5 bases). The CDR3 spans 13 residues. The ends were cut back, 3 bases at V and 7 bases at J, with 9 bases in the middle. The germline V gene has CDR1 LNHDA and CDR2 SQIVND (reference sequence). The CDR3, as DNA: TGTGCCAGTAGTATGGGGGGTGGTGAAAAACTGTTTTTT. Encoded protein: CASSMGGGEKLFF.

The chain couples TRBV5-1 to TRBJ1-2; D perhaps matches TRBD1 (5 bases). V lost 0 bases and J 7 bases, leaving 10 bases between the germline ends. From germline, CDR1 is SGHRS and CDR2 YFSETQ. The CDR3 sequence is 13 residues long. CDR3 in amino acids: CASSLAQGGGYTF. Here the CDR3 DNA reads TGCGCCAGCAGCTTGGCGCAGGGAGGTGGCTACACCTTC. Filled out from reference TRBV5-1 and TRBJ1-2, the complete variable domain reads KAGVTQTPRYLIKTRGQQVTLSCSPISGHRSVSWYQQTPGQGLQFLFEYFSETQRNKGNFPGRFSGRQFSNSRSEMNVSTLELGDSALYLCASSLAQGGGYTFGSGTRLTVV.

The chain joins TRBV4-2 to TRBJ1-1, with no clear D. The CDR3 length is 11 residues. The V and J ends lost 9 bases and 0 bases respectively, with 5 bases between them. From germline, CDR1 is LGHNA and CDR2 YNFKEQ. The CDR3 reads CARYLNTEAFF. CDR3 sequence (DNA): TGTGCCAGATACTTGAACACTGAAGCTTTCTTT.

The chain couples TRBV11-1 to TRBJ1-2; D unclear. This CDR3 has 13 amino acids. V lost 6 bases and J lost 7, with 15 bases in between. Germline values: CDR1 SGHAT, CDR2 FQDESV (reference sequence). CDR3 in amino acids: CASREGQESGYTF. In DNA form, the CDR3 reads TGTGCCAGCAGGGAGGGCCAGGAGAGTGGCTACACCTTC.

J is TRBJ2-7 and V is TRBV13; D not resolved. The CDR3 length is 14 residues. V gave up 4 bases and J gave up 5 bases, with 15 bases separating them. Germline V CDR1 and CDR2: PRHDT, FYEKMQ (reference sequence). The CDR3 nucleotides are TGTGCCAGCAGCTCCACAGTCTCACCCAACGAGCAGTACTTC. Translated, it gives CASSSTVSPNEQYF.

The rearrangement joins TRBV7-2 to TRBJ1-4; weak D call: TRBD1 (6 bases). CDR1 and CDR2 from the germline V gene are SGHTA and FQGNSA. The CDR3 is 16 residues long. With 1 base removed from V and 5 bases from J, the gap between germline ends came to 14 bases. The CDR3: CASSLGSGGWNEKLFF. CDR3 DNA: TGTGCCAGCAGCTTAGGATCGGGGGGCTGGAATGAAAAACTGTTTTTT.

The chain is built from TRBV5-8 and TRBJ1-2, with D possibly TRBD1 on 5 matching bases. Per germline, CDR1 SGHTS and CDR2 YDEGEE. Between the trimmed V and J ends, which lost 6 bases and 2 bases, there was a span of 17 bases. The CDR3 is 15 amino acids. DNA for the CDR3: TGTGCCAGCACCCAATCGGGACTACCGAACTATGGCTACACCTTC. It codes for CASTQSGLPNYGYTF.

The genes are TRBV7-9 and TRBJ1-2; D unresolved. Trimming pared 6 bases from V and 6 bases from J, leaving 11 bases between. CDR1 and CDR2 from the germline V gene are SEHNR and FQNEAQ (reference sequence). The CDR3 has 12 residues. CDR3 DNA: TGTGCCAGCAGTACCGGAGTAAATGGCTACACCTTC. Translation gives CASSTGVNGYTF.

The rearrangement links TRBV19 to TRBJ2-2; 7 nucleotides agree with TRBD1. Germline V CDR1 and CDR2: LNHDA, SQIVND (reference sequence). The CDR3 totals 13 residues. Trimming took 9 bases from V and 4 from J; bases not matched to a gene: 5. This CDR3 is CARRGLGTGELFF. In DNA, the CDR3 is TGTGCCAGGAGGGGGCTTGGCACCGGGGAGCTGTTTTTT.

This rearrangement joins TRBV28 to TRBJ1-1; maybe TRBD1 (5 bases). Trimming removed 3 bases at V and 9 bases at J, with 11 bases between. The CDR3 totals 12 residues. Germline CDR1 and CDR2: MDHEN and SYDVKM. CDR3 DNA sequence: TGTGCCAGCAGTTTCCGCAGGGTAAAAGCTTTCTTT. Amino acids: CASSFRRVKAFF.

This chain links TRBV7-6 with TRBJ2-5; TRBD2 agrees at 13 bases. The junction had 8 bases not matched to a gene; V was cut back by 5 bases and J by 5 bases. The CDR3 loop spans 16 amino acids. Germline CDR1 SGHVS, CDR2 FNYEAQ. CDR3 sequence (DNA): TGTGCCAGCAGCGTTACTAGCGGGGGGGCGTATGAGACCCAGTACTTC. Its protein product is CASSVTSGGAYETQYF.

The V call is TRBV10-2, the J call TRBJ2-1; D ambiguous. Germline lookup yields CDR1 WSHSY and CDR2 SAAADI. The CDR3 consists of 15 residues. V shed 0 bases and J shed 0 bases, with 6 bases lying between them. Here the CDR3 DNA reads TGCGCCAGCAGTGAGTCGGGCGACTCCTACAATGAGCAGTTCTTC. Protein product: CASSESGDSYNEQFF.

This clone was found a few times. The rearrangement joins TRBV7-2 to TRBJ2-3; 10 nucleotides match TRBD1. Per germline, CDR1 SGHTA and CDR2 FQGNSA. The CDR3 loop spans 17 amino acids. J gave up 4 bases and V 5 bases, and 12 bases lay outside the gene matches. CDR3 bases: TGTGCCAGCAGCCTCGACAGGGGGCGGTCTGTGGCAGATACGCAGTATTTT. It translates to CASSLDRGRSVADTQYF.

This chain connects TRBV21-1 to TRBJ1-2; the DNA was not used to check the table's D call, TRBD1. TRBV21-1 is given as a pseudogene. The CDR3 covers 15 residues. CDR3 region: CASRYRGSPYYGYTF. The CDR3 DNA reads as TGTGCCAGCAGGTACAGGGGCTCGCCCTACTATGGCTACACCTTC.

The V gene is TRBV29-1, the J gene TRBJ2-1; D call uncertain. The V gene lost 6 bases and the J gene lost 4 bases, with 10 bases spanning the gap. The CDR3 extends over 12 amino acids. Germline CDR1 and CDR2: SQVTM and ANQGSEA. Here the CDR3 DNA reads TGCAGCGTAGGTCTAGAATACAATGAGCAGTTCTTC. Translating it yields CSVGLEYNEQFF.

V gene TRBV5-8 combines with J gene TRBJ2-7; TRBD1 matches at 10 bases. Per germline, CDR1 SGHTS and CDR2 YDEGEE. The CDR3 loop spans 15 amino acids. Trimming took 2 bases from V and 6 from J; bases not matched to a gene: 8. The CDR3 bases are TGTGCCAGCAGCTTTTCCGGACAGGGGGTCTTCGAGCAGTACTTC. Translated: CASSFSGQGVFEQYF.

This clone was picked up a small number of times. The chain uses TRBV9 and TRBJ1-4; D is possibly TRBD1 (5 bases). CDR3 length equals 15 residues. Germline V gives CDR1 SGDLS, CDR2 YYNGEE. Between the trimmed V and J ends, which lost 3 bases and 8 bases, there was a span of 17 bases. CDR3 nucleotides: TGTGCCAGCAGCGGGGGCGGACCCTTGGGGGAAAAACTGTTTTTT. Amino acids: CASSGGGPLGEKLFF.

The chain recombines TRBV5-4 with TRBJ2-7; possible D gene TRBD2, 6 bases. V lost 2 bases and J lost 4, with 13 bases in between. The CDR3 covers 14 residues. CDR1 is SGHNT and CDR2 is YYREEE in the germline V gene (reference sequence). CDR3 DNA: TGTGCCAGCAGCTTTTCCAGCGGGTTGTACGAGCAGTACTTC. It yields the protein CASSFSSGLYEQYF.

This chain uses TRBV10-3 with TRBJ1-5; D uncertain. The CDR3 is 14 amino acids. The germline V gene has CDR1 ENHRY and CDR2 SYGVKD. Trimming took 3 bases from V and 7 from J, leaving 13 bases between them. The CDR3 region has the DNA TGTGCCATCAGTGACCTGGGGAGCCCCCAGCCCCAGCATTTT. Residues: CAISDLGSPQPQHF.

The rearrangement links TRBV12-3 or TRBV12-4 to TRBJ1-2; D unclear. The CDR3 has 13 residues. V lost 5 bases to trimming and J lost 1 base, with 8 bases between them. CDR3 residues: CASSLRLNYGYTF. The CDR3, as DNA: TGTGCCAGCAGTCTCCGACTTAACTATGGCTACACCTTC.

Here the CDR3 DNA reads TGCGCCAGCAGCCTGGACGGTTCCTACGAGCAGTACTTC. This encodes CASSLDGSYEQYF. The rearrangement links TRBV5-1 to TRBJ2-7; unclear D gene. Trimming took 4 bases from V and 1 from J, leaving 9 bases between them. The CDR3 is 13 residues long. Germline values: CDR1 SGHRS, CDR2 YFSETQ.

CDR3 amino acids: CASSLDRGRTEAFF. The CDR3 nucleotides are TGCGCCAGCAGCTTGGACAGGGGGCGGACTGAAGCTTTCTTT. The V and J genes are TRBV5-1 and TRBJ1-1, with 9 bases matching TRBD1. This CDR3 contains 14 residues. Germline V gene sequence: CDR1 SGHRS, CDR2 YFSETQ. V shed 0 bases, J shed 5 bases, and the junction held 2 bases outside the gene matches.

V is TRBV4-1 and J is TRBJ1-2; D is undetermined. The CDR3 length is 16 residues. CDR1 is MGHRA, CDR2 YSYEKL, per germline. Trimming took off 0 bases at V and 1 base at J, with 12 bases between the two ends. DNA of the CDR3: TGCGCCAGCAGCCAAGAAGGACCGAGGGATAACTATGGCTACACCTTC. Translating gives CASSQEGPRDNYGYTF.

The V and J genes are TRBV4-1 and TRBJ2-1, with D possibly being TRBD2 (6 bases). The germline CDR1 and CDR2 sequences are MGHRA and YSYEKL. This CDR3 region has 16 residues. Trimming took off 0 bases at V and 3 bases at J, with 12 bases between the two ends. In nucleotides, the CDR3 is TGCGCCAGCAGCCAAGAGGGCGGGGAAGTCTACAATGAGCAGTTCTTC. Its protein is CASSQEGGEVYNEQFF.

V gene TRBV12-3 or TRBV12-4 combines with J gene TRBJ1-1; no clear D. This CDR3 has 11 amino acids. V lost 3 bases and J lost 5, with 4 bases in between. CDR3 amino acids: CASSFQTEAFF. The CDR3, as DNA: TGTGCCAGCAGTTTCCAGACTGAAGCTTTCTTT.

The chain carries TRBV10-3 and TRBJ1-1, with D tentatively TRBD1 (5 bases). The CDR3 sequence is 13 residues long. Trimming took off 8 bases at V and 1 base at J, with 11 bases between the two ends. Germline V gene lookup returns CDR1 ENHRY and CDR2 SYGVKD. The CDR3 nucleotides are TGTGCCATCTCTCGAACAGGGAACACTGAAGCTTTCTTT. This sequence encodes CAISRTGNTEAFF.

The chain employs TRBV7-9 and TRBJ2-7; D is perhaps TRBD1 (5 bases). This CDR3 contains 13 residues. Per the germline V gene, CDR1 is SEHNR and CDR2 is FQNEAQ (reference sequence). V was trimmed by 4 bases and J by 3 bases, leaving 10 bases between them. CDR3 DNA: TGTGCCAGCAGCTCCCCGACAGACTACGAGCAGTACTTC. Its translation is CASSSPTDYEQYF. Using reference TRBV7-9 and TRBJ2-7 for the parts outside the CDR3, the full variable domain is DTGVSQNPRHKITKRGQNVTFRCDPISEHNRLYWYRQTLGQGPEFLTYFQNEAQLEKSRLLSDRFSAERPKGSFSTLEIQRTEQGDSAMYLCASSSPTDYEQYFGPGTRLTVT.

The J gene is TRBJ1-6, the V gene TRBV4-2, with a possible D match to TRBD1 (5 bases). Germline V gives CDR1 LGHNA, CDR2 YNFKEQ. The V end lost 0 bases, the J end lost 6 bases, and 15 bases lay between the germline ends. This CDR3 comprises 17 residues. The CDR3 DNA reads as TGTGCCAGCAGCCAAGACTTGGGGCGATCCACTAATTCACCCCTCCACTTT. Translation: CASSQDLGRSTNSPLHF.